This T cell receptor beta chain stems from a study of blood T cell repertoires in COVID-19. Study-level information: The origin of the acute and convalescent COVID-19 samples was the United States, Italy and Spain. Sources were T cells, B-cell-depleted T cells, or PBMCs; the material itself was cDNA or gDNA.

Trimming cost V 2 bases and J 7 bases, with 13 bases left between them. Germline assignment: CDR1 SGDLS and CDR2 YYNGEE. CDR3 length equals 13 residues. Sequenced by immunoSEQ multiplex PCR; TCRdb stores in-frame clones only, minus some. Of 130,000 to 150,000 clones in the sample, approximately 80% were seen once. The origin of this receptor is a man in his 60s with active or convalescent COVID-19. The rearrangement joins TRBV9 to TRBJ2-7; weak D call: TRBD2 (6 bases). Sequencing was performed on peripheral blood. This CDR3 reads CASSVRDLSEQYF. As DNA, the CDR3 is TGTGCCAGCAGCGTCCGGGACTTGTCAGAGCAGTACTTC.